This entry lists 26 T cell receptor beta chains sequenced from one sample in a study of graft-versus-host responses after intestinal transplantation. The antigens these receptors bind are not known. Assay used: immunoSEQ multiplex PCR; TCRdb lists only in-frame clones, some missing. The sample lists 70,000 to 95,000 clones, 75% to 90% occurring once. The sample consisted of unstimulated CD4+ T cells sorted from spleen or lymph node cells, taken before intestinal transplant. The receptors originated from a human donor who received an intestinal transplant.

This chain uses TRBV7-8 with TRBJ1-2; TRBD1 matches at 7 bases. Looked up from germline, CDR1 is SGHVS and CDR2 is FQNEAQ. This CDR3 has 14 amino acids. J lost 4 bases, V lost 5 bases, and 7 bases had no gene match. CDR3 nucleotides: TGTGCCAGCAGCGAAAGGACAGGAGCCTATGGCTACACCTTC. Translating it yields CASSERTGAYGYTF.

The chain links TRBV6-5 to TRBJ1-5; D ambiguous. This CDR3 is 12 amino acids long. CDR1 and CDR2 (germline): MNHEY, SVGAGI. V lost 5 bases and J 3 bases, leaving 5 bases between the germline ends. The chain's CDR3 is CASSTYNQPQHF. CDR3 DNA: TGTGCCAGCAGTACCTACAATCAGCCCCAGCATTTT.

The chain couples TRBV19 to TRBJ2-1, with TRBD2 identical over 13 bases. Germline assignment: CDR1 LNHDA and CDR2 SQIVND (reference sequence). With 6 bases clipped from V and 9 bases from J, the junction kept 8 bases outside the gene matches. This CDR3 has 15 residues. The CDR3 DNA is TGTGCCAGTAGGCAAACTAGCGGGGGGGCGGGTGAGCAGTTCTTC. This codes for CASRQTSGGAGEQFF.

The V call is TRBV6-1, the J call TRBJ1-1, with 9 bases fitting TRBD1. The V segment lost 5 bases and the J segment 2 bases; nucleotides outside the gene matches: 3. The CDR3 is made up of 14 amino acids. The germline CDR1 and CDR2 sequences are MNHNS and SASEGT. CDR3 DNA: TGTGCCAGCAGTATAACAGGGGGCAACACTGAAGCTTTCTTT. Translation gives CASSITGGNTEAFF.

This chain links TRBV7-9 with TRBJ2-3; TRBD2 matches at 9 bases. Germline V gene lookup returns CDR1 SEHNR and CDR2 FQNEAQ (reference sequence). The J segment lost 6 bases and the V segment lost 5 bases, leaving 3 bases of the junction unmatched. There are 13 residues in the CDR3. The CDR3 loop reads CASSLSGGDTQYF. The CDR3 nucleotides are TGTGCCAGCAGCCTTAGCGGGGGTGATACGCAGTATTTT.

This chain connects TRBV5-1 to TRBJ1-4, with 9 bases that match TRBD1. The CDR3 runs 14 residues. Per the germline V gene, CDR1 is SGHRS and CDR2 is YFSETQ. Trimming took 4 bases from V and 4 from J; bases not matched to a gene: 2. The CDR3 nucleotides read TGCGCCAGCAGCCTGGACAGGGGTAATGAAAAACTGTTTTTT. It yields the protein CASSLDRGNEKLFF.

This sequence joins TRBV25-1 and TRBJ1-3; a weak D match, TRBD1 (5 bases). The CDR3 consists of 13 residues. V gave up 1 base and J gave up 8 bases, with 9 bases separating them. Per germline, CDR1 MGHDK and CDR2 SYGVNS. CDR3 protein: CASSEWGGDTIYF. CDR3 bases: TGTGCCAGCAGTGAATGGGGGGGGGACACCATATATTTT.

Concerning this clone itself: The sample contains more than one DNA sequence encoding this CDR3. CDR3: CASGRGGAKNIQYF. In nucleotides, the CDR3 is TGTGCCAGCGGGCGGGGGGGCGCCAAAAACATTCAGTACTTC. The chain uses TRBV6-1 and TRBJ2-4; 9 bases agree with TRBD2. Unmatched junction bases numbered 3, after V lost 8 bases and J lost 1 base. CDR1 is MNHNS, CDR2 SASEGT, per germline. CDR3 length equals 14 residues.

The chain couples TRBV6-5 to TRBJ1-1; D is ambiguous. This CDR3 is 14 amino acids long. V was pared by 2 bases and J by 1 base, with 8 bases between. Germline CDR1 and CDR2: MNHEY and SVGAGI. The CDR3 region is CASSYKPGNTEAFF. Here the CDR3 DNA reads TGTGCCAGCAGTTACAAGCCCGGGAACACTGAAGCTTTCTTT.

This clone came up once. The chain employs TRBV7-8 and TRBJ2-5, with TRBD2 matching 11 bases. Looked up from germline, CDR1 is SGHVS and CDR2 is FQNEAQ. V gave up 5 bases and J gave up 5 bases; unmatched junction bases: 10. CDR3 length: 16 amino acids. CDR3 region: CASSPPIAGGLETQYF. In nucleotides, the CDR3 is TGTGCCAGCAGCCCACCGATAGCGGGGGGGCTGGAGACCCAGTACTTC. Drawing the rest from reference TRBV7-8 and TRBJ2-5, the complete variable domain is GAGVSQSPRYKVAKRGQDVALRCDPISGHVSLFWYQQALGQGPEFLTYFQNEAQLDKSGLPSDRFFAERPEGSVSTLKIQRTQQEDSAVYLCASSPPIAGGLETQYFGPGTRLLVL.

This chain joins TRBV19 and TRBJ2-3; 8 bases map to TRBD1. CDR3 size: 15 residues. Per the germline V gene, CDR1 is LNHDA and CDR2 is SQIVND (reference sequence). The V and J ends lost 7 bases and 4 bases, in that order; junction bases with no gene match: 10. The CDR3 is CASNPTGVGSDTQYF. The CDR3 DNA is TGTGCCAGTAACCCGACAGGGGTAGGTTCAGATACGCAGTATTTT.

This chain connects TRBV27 to TRBJ2-3; 9 nucleotides align to TRBD1. Germline V lookup: CDR1 MNHEY, CDR2 SMNVEV (reference sequence). CDR3 length: 16 residues. V dropped 5 bases and J dropped 1; count of bases not matched to a gene: 7. This chain's CDR3 is CASSLYRTGGTDTQYF. The CDR3 bases are TGTGCCAGCAGTCTATACCGGACAGGGGGCACAGATACGCAGTATTTT.

The chain links TRBV6-5 to TRBJ2-5, with TRBD2 identical over 9 bases. The V gene end was trimmed by 0 bases and the J gene end by 4 bases; junction bases not matched to a gene: 3. Germline V gene data show CDR1 as MNHEY and CDR2 as SVGAGI. This CDR3 is 15 amino acids long. The CDR3 region has the DNA TGTGCCAGCAGTTACTCGGGAGCGGGGGGAGAGACCCAGTACTTC. Translation gives CASSYSGAGGETQYF.

V is TRBV10-1 and J is TRBJ2-5, with TRBD2 matching 8 bases. The J call may not be correct, given that the DNA end is closer to TRBJ2-7. CDR1 is WNHNN and CDR2 is SYGVQD in the germline V gene (reference sequence). CDR3 size: 15 residues. Written as DNA, the CDR3 is TGCGCCAGCAGTGAGTCCCTAGCGGGTACCTACGAGCAGTACTTC. Translated, it gives CASSESLAGTYEQYF.

The chain uses TRBV28 and TRBJ2-4, with D possibly being TRBD2 (5 bases). The CDR3 totals 13 residues. The germline V gene has CDR1 MDHEN and CDR2 SYDVKM. V was pared by 10 bases and J by 5 bases, with 15 bases between. CDR3: CATLRGGQNIQYF. Written as DNA, the CDR3 is TGTGCCACCCTCCGGGGTGGCCAAAACATTCAGTACTTC.

This rearrangement joins TRBV6-5 to TRBJ1-4; 8 bases align to TRBD1. With V trimmed by 0 bases and J by 9 bases, 6 bases remained unmatched. The CDR3 loop spans 15 amino acids. Germline loops: CDR1 MNHEY, CDR2 SVGAGI. This CDR3 reads CASSYSTGQEKKLFF. CDR3 DNA sequence: TGTGCCAGCAGTTACTCGACGGGACAGGAAAAAAAACTGTTTTTT.

The chain links TRBV19 to TRBJ1-4; weak D call: TRBD1 (5 bases). There are 15 residues in the CDR3. V shed 7 bases and J shed 1 base, with 13 bases lying between them. Germline-derived CDR1 and CDR2 are LNHDA and SQIVND (reference sequence). The CDR3 DNA is TGTGCCAGTATCAGGGCACTTGGAACTAATGAAAAACTGTTTTTT. Translation: CASIRALGTNEKLFF.

A remark on this clone: Different DNA sequences within this sample yield the same CDR3. The chain joins TRBV27 to TRBJ2-2, with D unclear. V dropped 6 bases and J dropped 3 bases, with 11 bases sitting between them. The CDR3 sequence is 14 residues long. Germline loops: CDR1 MNHEY, CDR2 SMNVEV (reference sequence). The CDR3 region has the DNA TGTGCCAGCAGCCCGAATAGTGACACCGGGGAGCTGTTTTTT. This codes for CASSPNSDTGELFF.

This clone was seen once. The chain links TRBV7-3 to TRBJ2-1; a weak D match, TRBD2 (6 bases). Germline V CDR1 and CDR2: SGHTA, FQGTGA. Trimming removed 6 bases from V and 7 bases from J, with 19 bases in between. The CDR3 runs 15 residues. The CDR3 sequence: CASSLSWTTLNEQFF. The CDR3, as DNA: TGTGCCAGCAGTCTATCTTGGACTACACTAAATGAGCAGTTCTTC. The variable domain in full, with the rest retrieved from reference TRBV7-3 and TRBJ2-1, is GAGVSQTPSNKVTEKGKYVELRCDPISGHTALYWYRQSLGQGPEFLIYFQGTGAADDSGLPNDRFFAVRPEGSVSTLKIQRTERGDSAVYLCASSLSWTTLNEQFFGPGTRLTVL.

The V and J genes are TRBV11-2 and TRBJ2-2; D is perhaps TRBD2 (5 bases). CDR3 size: 13 residues. The germline V gene has CDR1 SGHAT and CDR2 FQNNGV. The V end was cut by 10 bases, the J end by 6 bases, with 15 bases between. The CDR3 region has the DNA TGTGCCACTCAAGAGGGAAACGCCGGGGAGCTGTTTTTT. This sequence encodes CATQEGNAGELFF.

This clone has just one count. V gene TRBV9 combines with J gene TRBJ1-1; D is undetermined. CDR3 size: 15 residues. The V end was cut by 6 bases, the J end by 4 bases, with 19 bases between. Germline CDR1 and CDR2: SGDLS and YYNGEE. CDR3 residues: CASTREPTQSTEAFF. The DNA for the CDR3 is TGTGCCAGCACCCGGGAGCCAACTCAGAGCACTGAAGCTTTCTTT.

This chain links TRBV5-1 with TRBJ1-1, with D possibly being TRBD1 (6 bases). This CDR3 comprises 16 residues. V shed 0 bases and J shed 4 bases, with 16 bases lying between them. Germline V gene lookup returns CDR1 SGHRS and CDR2 YFSETQ. The CDR3 loop reads CASSLGAKTGFTEAFF. DNA of the CDR3: TGCGCCAGCAGCTTGGGGGCAAAAACAGGGTTCACTGAAGCTTTCTTT.

The chain is built from TRBV16 and TRBJ1-2; D gene unclear. This CDR3 is built from 14 residues. Per the germline V gene, CDR1 is KGHSY and CDR2 is FQNENV. Trimming removed 0 bases at V and 9 bases at J, with 14 bases between. The DNA of the CDR3 is TGTGCCAGCAGCCAATCGCAGGCCTTTGTGCGCTACACCTTC. Translated, it gives CASSQSQAFVRYTF.

V is TRBV9 and J is TRBJ1-1, with D tentatively TRBD1 (6 bases). The CDR3 runs 15 residues. The V and J ends lost 0 bases and 1 base respectively, with 10 bases between them. The germline V gene has CDR1 SGDLS and CDR2 YYNGEE. The CDR3 loop reads CASSVEAGANTEAFF. Written as DNA, the CDR3 is TGTGCCAGCAGCGTAGAGGCAGGGGCGAACACTGAAGCTTTCTTT.

The CDR3 region is CASSLGGPNTEAFF. The CDR3 nucleotides are TGTGCCAGCAGCTTAGGGGGCCCGAACACTGAAGCTTTCTTT. The chain recombines TRBV7-6 with TRBJ1-1; D possibly corresponds to TRBD1 (5 bases). The V end lost 1 base, the J end lost 1 base, and 7 bases lay between the germline ends. The CDR3 extends over 14 amino acids. The germline V gene has CDR1 SGHVS and CDR2 FNYEAQ.

The chain couples TRBV7-9 to TRBJ1-1; a weak D match, TRBD1 (5 bases). Germline V gene lookup returns CDR1 SEHNR and CDR2 FQNEAQ (reference sequence). This CDR3 comprises 15 residues. V gave up 5 bases and J gave up 3 bases, with 16 bases separating them. The CDR3 here is CASSLRGNVDTEAFF. Written as DNA, the CDR3 is TGTGCCAGCAGCCTGCGGGGGAACGTGGACACTGAAGCTTTCTTT.